Listed below are T cell receptor beta chains from one sample, sequenced in a study of yellow fever vaccine responses in identical twins. From the RT-PCR reads, TCRdb called clonotypes with MiXCR, one entry per CDR3 protein. The sample comprises some 9,900 distinct CDR3 sequences, around four fifths of which are singletons, and roughly 2% rests with the top ten. The sequences come from T cells from blood (PBMCs), unsorted or a sorted subset (not recorded which), collected before or after yellow fever vaccination (not recorded which). The origin of the receptors is a woman aged 18-29 years who received the yellow fever vaccine. CDR3s include the opening cysteine and the closing phenylalanine or tryptophan. A D gene is named only where the DNA matches it firmly. The size entry is marked missing in some rows and otherwise reads once, few, many or a size class.

clone size	J gene	V gene	D gene	CDR3 DNA	CDR3 protein
.	TRBJ1-5	TRBV28	.	TGTGCCAGCAGTTTTAAGGGCCCTGGTCAGCCCCAGCATTTT	CASSFKGPGQPQHF
.	TRBJ2-7	TRBV5-1	.	TGCGCCAGCAGCTTGGACGCTGCCTACGAGCAGTACTTC	CASSLDAAYEQYF
once	TRBJ1-1	TRBV29-1	.	TGCAGCGCCGAGGGAGGGAACACTGAAGCTTTCTTT	CSAEGGNTEAFF
once	TRBJ2-1	TRBV24-1	TRBD1	TGTGCCACCAGTGATTCCGCGGGACAGGGGTTGGATGAGCAGTTCTTC	CATSDSAGQGLDEQFF
.	TRBJ2-1	TRBV2	.	TGTGCCAGCAGTGAATGGGTCCATGAGCAGTTCTTC	CASSEWVHEQFF
.	TRBJ2-7	TRBV13	.	TGTGCCAGCAGCTTCCTAGGCTCCTACGAGCAGTACTTC	CASSFLGSYEQYF
.	TRBJ1-2	TRBV29-1	.	TGCAGCGTTGGACAAGTCCCAGGTCTCTATGGCTACACCTTC	CSVGQVPGLYGYTF
few	TRBJ2-7	TRBV2	TRBD1	TGTGCCAGCAGTCGGGACAGACTCTCCTACGAGCAGTACTTC	CASSRDRLSYEQYF
.	TRBJ2-3	TRBV7-8	.	TGTGCCAGCAGCCTCCCGGCCATTTATACGCAGTATTTT	CASSLPAIYTQYF
.	TRBJ2-3	TRBV2	.	TGTGCCAGCAGTGGGGGGGGCGCCATGGGGAGGTCAGATACGCAGTATTTT	CASSGGGAMGRSDTQYF
.	TRBJ2-1	TRBV11-1	TRBD1	TGTGCCAGCAGCACCAGGACAGGGAGATTTAGCAATGAGCAGTTCTTC	CASSTRTGRFSNEQFF
once	TRBJ2-1	TRBV20-1	TRBD2	TGCAGTGCTGGGGGACTAGCGGGAGTATACAATGAGCAGTTCTTC	CSAGGLAGVYNEQFF
.	TRBJ2-7	TRBV28	TRBD1	TGTGCCAGCAGTTTATCTCCCCAGGGGGCTAACGAGCAGTACTTC	CASSLSPQGANEQYF
.	TRBJ2-3	TRBV5-1	TRBD1	TGCGCCAGCAACCTGGGACAGGGCACAGATACGCAGTATTTT	CASNLGQGTDTQYF
.	TRBJ1-4	TRBV2	.	TGTGCCAGCAGTGAACGACAGGTAGCCGTCCTGTTTTTT	CASSERQVAVLFF
.	TRBJ2-7	TRBV19	.	TGTGCCAGTAGTATAGTGCCCTCAAACGAGCAGTACTTC	CASSIVPSNEQYF
.	TRBJ1-1	TRBV10-3	TRBD1	TGTGCCATCAGTGAGTCCCGGACAGGGCGGAACACTGAAGCTTTCTTT	CAISESRTGRNTEAFF
.	TRBJ2-3	TRBV23-1	TRBD2	TGCGCCAGCAGTCAATCCCCGGGACTAGCGGGAGCGGTTGCAGATACGCAGTATTTT	CASSQSPGLAGAVADTQYF
.	TRBJ1-5	TRBV19	.	TGTGCCAGTAGTGACGACAGGTTCCAGCCCCAGCATTTT	CASSDDRFQPQHF